The T cell receptor beta chain under discussion was sequenced for a study of tumor-infiltrating lymphocytes in primary liver carcinoma. RNA was extracted from whole blood without cell sorting, alongside germline DNA. This clonotype was counted ten times or more. The CDR3 spans 12 residues. CDR1 is MNHEY, CDR2 SVGAGI, per germline. V lost 6 bases and J lost 3, with 6 bases in between. Making TCR beta cDNA involved around 520 ng total RNA and a constant-region primer. Libraries covering TCR beta were generated through three nested multiplex PCR rounds (using a slightly modified ARM-PCR). Researchers ran the first two PCR rounds for roughly 10 cycles each with TRBV1-TRBV30 forward primers and a C-beta reverse primer. Each CDR3 protein gets one entry after TCRdb re-called the multiplex PCR reads with MiXCR. Of approximately 320,000 distinct CDR3 sequences in the sample, 58% were seen once.

The chain combines TRBV6-5 with TRBJ2-1; D might be TRBD2 (6 bases). The receptor's source is a woman in her 30s with primary liver carcinoma and hepatitis B virus infection. Specimen: peripheral blood. CDR3 coding DNA: TGTGCCAGCAGGGACTACTACAATGAGCAGTTCTTC. Translated, it gives CASRDYYNEQFF.